Sequencing of this T cell receptor (beta chain) was carried out in a study of Ad26.COV2.S vaccination and SARS-CoV-2 variants. TCRdb's copy holds only in-frame clones and misses some; the assay was immunoSEQ multiplex PCR. The sample shows about 350,000 clones, around 92% of them seen only once. Sequenced material: peripheral blood, taken after recovery from COVID-19. The sequence was collected from a human donor who had recovered from COVID-19.

The CDR3 DNA follows: TGTGCCAGCAGCTTAGAGGTTGGGGAGCTAAGCACCATATATTTT. Translated, it gives CASSLEVGELSTIYF. The rearrangement uses TRBV7-2 and TRBJ1-3; D is ambiguous. The CDR3 totals 15 residues. Between the trimmed V and J ends, which lost 1 base and 9 bases, there was a span of 16 bases. Germline values: CDR1 SGHTA, CDR2 FQGNSA.